Detailed here is one TCR beta chain. This specimen belongs to a study of blood T cell repertoires in COVID-19. For the study at large: Sources were T cells, B-cell-depleted T cells, or PBMCs; the material itself was cDNA or gDNA.

Clones were sequenced by immunoSEQ multiplex PCR, and TCRdb holds only the in-frame ones, with some missing. In the table there are about 210,000 clones, 70% to 90% of which are singletons. Germline CDR1 SGHRS, CDR2 YFSETQ. The V and J ends lost 7 bases and 7 bases, in that order; junction bases with no gene match: 7. The CDR3 has 14 amino acids. The chain recombines TRBV5-1 with TRBJ2-2, with 10 positions matching TRBD1. The sequencing input was peripheral blood. The source is a woman in her forties or fifties with active or convalescent COVID-19. The CDR3 DNA reads TGCGCCAGCGGTTGGACAGGGGGGGACGGGGAGCTGTTTTTT. This translates into CASGWTGGDGELFF.